This section outlines one T cell receptor beta chain sequence together with its context. Its specificity is unknown. The sample is drawn from a study of Ad26.COV2.S vaccination and SARS-CoV-2 variants. Study summary: A participant enrolled in the COV1001 Ad26.COV2.S trial arm provided the sample. Into the muscle, Ad26.COV2.S was dosed once or twice, 56 days apart. General study points: The authors reported substantial breadth in spike-specific CD8+ and CD4+ T cell responses after vaccination.

Sample treatment: roughly 20 received Ad26.COV2.S at low or high dose, single or two shots; about 5 received placebo; per-sample allocation not given. Sampling occurred on day 63 after the first vaccine or placebo injection. The assay was immunoSEQ multiplex PCR, and TCRdb's table has in-frame clones only and misses some. The sample records some 420,000 clones, 70% to 90% being singletons. The CDR3 loop spans 11 amino acids. Germline-derived CDR1 and CDR2 are LNHDA and SQIVND (reference sequence). Trimming took off 4 bases at V and 10 bases at J, with 8 bases between the two ends. The sequence derives from a person between 18 and 65 years old who received the Ad26.COV2.S COVID-19 vaccine or a placebo. Material: peripheral blood, obtained in a trial of Ad26.COV2.S vaccine versus placebo. The chain joins TRBV19 to TRBJ2-1; the D is unclear. The CDR3 sequence is CASSKLGEQFF. DNA of the CDR3: TGTGCCAGTAGTAAACTTGGGGAGCAGTTCTTC.